This entry lists 17 T cell receptor beta chains sequenced from one sample in a study of blood T cell repertoires in COVID-19. Generated by immunoSEQ multiplex PCR, the TCRdb table keeps only in-frame clones and is missing some. The sample has 150,000 to 200,000 clones, roughly 85% seen once. Sequencing was carried out using peripheral blood. The receptors come from a woman aged 25 to 45 with acute or convalescent COVID-19.

V is TRBV30 and J is TRBJ1-2; 7 bases line up with TRBD1. The trim removed 4 bases at V and 4 bases at J, leaving 6 bases unmatched. The V gene's germline CDR1 is GTSNPN and CDR2 SVGIG (reference sequence). The CDR3 spans 13 residues. Written as DNA, the CDR3 is TGTGCCTGGAAAACAGGGGTGGGCTATGGCTACACCTTC. Protein: CAWKTGVGYGYTF. Supplemented by reference TRBV30 and TRBJ1-2, the full variable domain reads SQTIHQWPATLVQPVGSPLSLECTVEGTSNPNLYWYRQAAGRGLQLLFYSVGIGQISSEVPQNLSASRPQDRQFILSSKKLLLSDSGFYLCAWKTGVGYGYTFGSGTRLTVV.

The rearrangement joins TRBV27 to TRBJ2-2, with D perhaps TRBD1 (6 bases). V gave up 4 bases and J gave up 6 bases, with 9 bases separating them. This CDR3 comprises 13 residues. Germline values: CDR1 MNHEY, CDR2 SMNVEV (reference sequence). The CDR3 DNA reads TGTGCCAGCAGTTCGGCAGGGGCCGGGGAGCTGTTTTTT. This sequence encodes CASSSAGAGELFF.

V and J are TRBV7-8 and TRBJ1-2, with 10 positions matching TRBD1. The CDR3 is 15 amino acids. With 5 bases clipped from V and 3 bases from J, the junction kept 6 bases outside the gene matches. Germline assignment: CDR1 SGHVS and CDR2 FQNEAQ. The DNA of the CDR3 is TGTGCCAGCAGCCCTGCCGGGACAGGGGACTATGGCTACACCTTC. Protein sequence: CASSPAGTGDYGYTF.

V usage is TRBV27 and J usage is TRBJ1-3, with D uncertain. The CDR3 is made up of 15 amino acids. CDR1 is MNHEY, CDR2 SMNVEV, per germline (reference sequence). V gave up 2 bases and J gave up 2 bases, with 10 bases separating them. As DNA, the CDR3 is TGTGCCAGCAGTTTAAACTTAACTCCTGGAAACACCATATATTTT. Amino acids: CASSLNLTPGNTIYF.

The chain has TRBV11-2 and TRBJ1-1, with D maybe TRBD1 (6 bases). The CDR3 length is 16 residues. Germline CDR1 is SGHAT and CDR2 is FQNNGV. Trimming shortened V by 1 base and J by 4 bases, and 16 bases separated the two germline ends. CDR3 coding DNA: TGTGCCAGCAGCTTAGTTCTGCCAGGGGCGGGCACTGAAGCTTTCTTT. It codes for CASSLVLPGAGTEAFF.

This clone was counted between two and nine times. This rearrangement joins TRBV28 to TRBJ1-1, with a weak D call TRBD1 (5 bases). The CDR3 sequence is 14 residues long. Trimming shortened V by 2 bases and J by 3 bases, and 10 bases separated the two germline ends. CDR1 and CDR2 from the germline V gene are MDHEN and SYDVKM. In DNA form, the CDR3 reads TGTGCCAGCAGTTTAGGGTCAGGGTACACTGAAGCTTTCTTT. It is translated as CASSLGSGYTEAFF.

The chain links TRBV19 to TRBJ2-6; 12 bases fit TRBD2. The CDR3 length is 17 residues. Germline V gene data show CDR1 as LNHDA and CDR2 as SQIVND (reference sequence). J gave up 2 bases and V 5 bases, and 4 bases lay outside the gene matches. In DNA, the CDR3 is TGTGCCAGTAGTCCAAGACTAGCGGGAGCTGGGGCCAACGTCCTGACTTTC. It yields the protein CASSPRLAGAGANVLTF.

CDR3 coding DNA: TGTGCCACCAGTGATTACCGAGGGGGCTACACCTTC. Translation gives CATSDYRGGYTF. The chain has TRBV24-1 and TRBJ1-2; D unclear. CDR1 is KGHDR, CDR2 SFDVKD, per germline. Trimming took off 2 bases at V and 8 bases at J, with 8 bases between the two ends. CDR3 length equals 12 residues.

The V and J genes are TRBV11-2 and TRBJ2-4; D may be TRBD2 (6 bases). V lost 3 bases to trimming and J lost 5 bases, with 8 bases between them. Germline values: CDR1 SGHAT, CDR2 FQNNGV. The CDR3 extends over 13 amino acids. The CDR3 DNA is TGTGCCAGCAGCTTCACGGGGGAAAACATTCAGTACTTC. Residues: CASSFTGENIQYF.

Only one count was recorded for this clone. The genes are TRBV2 and TRBJ1-2; D unresolved. This CDR3 has 13 residues. V lost 6 bases and J 6 bases, leaving 14 bases between the germline ends. Looked up from germline, CDR1 is SNHLY and CDR2 is FYNNEI. Here the CDR3 DNA reads TGTGCCAGCAGGGTTGAGGGTATCAATGGCTACACCTTC. The encoded protein is CASRVEGINGYTF.

V is TRBV4-3 and J is TRBJ2-7; TRBD1 is a possible D gene (6 bases). The V end was cut by 3 bases, the J end by 4 bases, with 13 bases between. Germline V gene data show CDR1 as LGHNA and CDR2 as YSLEER. The CDR3 runs 14 residues. CDR3 DNA: TGCGCCAGCAGCCAGATTGGGGGCGGGTACGAGCAGTACTTC. Encoded protein: CASSQIGGGYEQYF.

CDR3 in DNA: TGTGCCAGCAGCTTCTTAACTAGCGGGAACTACGAGCAGTACTTC. The encoded protein is CASSFLTSGNYEQYF. The chain couples TRBV7-2 to TRBJ2-7, with 10 bases identical to TRBD2. Germline CDR1 is SGHTA and CDR2 is FQGNSA. V shed 3 bases, J shed 3 bases, and the junction held 5 bases outside the gene matches. The CDR3 loop spans 15 amino acids. Based on the CDR3 plus reference TRBV7-2 and TRBJ2-7, the full variable domain is GAGVSQSPSNKVTEKGKDVELRCDPISGHTALYWYRQSLGQGLEFLIYFQGNSAPDKSGLPSDRFSAERTGGSVSTLTIQRTQQEDSAVYLCASSFLTSGNYEQYFGPGTRLTVT.

This sequence joins TRBV7-2 and TRBJ2-1; possibly TRBD1 for D (5 bases). Trimming removed 5 bases from V and 5 bases from J, with 10 bases in between. The CDR3 loop spans 13 amino acids. Per the germline V gene, CDR1 is SGHTA and CDR2 is FQGNSA. The CDR3 here is CASSRRADNEQFF. CDR3 nucleotides: TGTGCCAGCAGCCGCAGGGCGGACAATGAGCAGTTCTTC.

This clone was counted between two and nine times. V usage is TRBV4-1 and J usage is TRBJ2-1; a weak D match, TRBD2 (6 bases). Between the trimmed V and J ends, which lost 0 bases and 15 bases, there was a span of 21 bases. In germline, CDR1 is MGHRA, CDR2 YSYEKL. There are 15 residues in the CDR3. The CDR3 DNA is TGCGCCAGCAGCCAAGATCTGGCCGGGGGTTCTCAAACGTTCTTC. Residues: CASSQDLAGGSQTFF.

J is TRBJ2-1 and V is TRBV30; 12 bases are shared with TRBD2. V was pared by 2 bases and J by 12 bases, with 2 bases of the junction left unmatched. The CDR3 runs to 12 residues. Germline V CDR1 and CDR2: GTSNPN, SVGIG (reference sequence). The CDR3 bases are TGTGCCTGGAGTCCGACTAGCGGGAGGCAGTTCTTC. The encoded protein is CAWSPTSGRQFF.

V gene TRBV5-4 combines with J gene TRBJ1-1, with D possibly being TRBD1 (6 bases). V was trimmed by 0 bases and J by 1 base, leaving 13 bases between them. The CDR3 contains 16 residues. The germline CDR1 and CDR2 sequences are SGHNT and YYREEE (reference sequence). The CDR3 reads CASSLVSTGRNTEAFF. The CDR3 bases are TGTGCCAGCAGCTTGGTCTCCACAGGGAGGAACACTGAAGCTTTCTTT.

With respect to this clone: This CDR3 fails to terminate in the conserved phenylalanine or tryptophan, so it likely reflects a read error. No DNA is shown, since the ends of the CDR3 on it are uncertain; the CDR3 is the one TCRdb lists. CDR3 residues: CASSLNHGDRSI. The chain has TRBV5-4 and TRBJ1-2; the table's D call, TRBD1, has no DNA check behind it. CDR1 is SGHNT, CDR2 YYREEE, per germline (reference sequence). The CDR3 comprises 12 residues, both ends counted.